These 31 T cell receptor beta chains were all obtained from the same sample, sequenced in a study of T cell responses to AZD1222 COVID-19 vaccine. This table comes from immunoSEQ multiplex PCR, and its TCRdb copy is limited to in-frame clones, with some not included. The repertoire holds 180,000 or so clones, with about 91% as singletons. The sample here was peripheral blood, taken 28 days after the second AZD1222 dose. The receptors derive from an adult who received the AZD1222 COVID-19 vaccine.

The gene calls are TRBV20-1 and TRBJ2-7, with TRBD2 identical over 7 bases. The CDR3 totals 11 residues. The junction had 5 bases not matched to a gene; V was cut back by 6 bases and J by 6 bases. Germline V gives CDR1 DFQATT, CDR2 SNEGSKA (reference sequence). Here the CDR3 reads CSASLATEQYF. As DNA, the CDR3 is TGCAGTGCCTCACTAGCGACCGAGCAGTACTTC.

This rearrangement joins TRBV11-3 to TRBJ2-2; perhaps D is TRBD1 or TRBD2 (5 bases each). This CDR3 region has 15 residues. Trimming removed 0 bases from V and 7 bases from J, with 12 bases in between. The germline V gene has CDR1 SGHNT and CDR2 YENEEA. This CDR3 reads CASSLEGAGSGELFF. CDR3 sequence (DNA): TGTGCCAGCAGCTTAGAAGGGGCAGGGAGCGGGGAGCTGTTTTTT.

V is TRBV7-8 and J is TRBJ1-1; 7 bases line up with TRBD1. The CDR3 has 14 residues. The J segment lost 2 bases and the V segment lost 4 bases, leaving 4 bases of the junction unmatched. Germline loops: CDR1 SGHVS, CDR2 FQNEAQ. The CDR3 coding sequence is TGTGCCAGCAGCTCTACAGGGGCCAACACTGAAGCTTTCTTT. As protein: CASSSTGANTEAFF.

CDR3 protein: CASRQGQLKFF. The CDR3 DNA follows: TGTGCCAGCCGACAGGGACAGCTCAAGTTCTTC. The V and J genes are TRBV12-3 or TRBV12-4 and TRBJ2-1; 7 bases match TRBD1. V lost 8 bases to trimming and J lost 14 bases; unmatched junction nucleotides: 9. This CDR3 has 11 residues.

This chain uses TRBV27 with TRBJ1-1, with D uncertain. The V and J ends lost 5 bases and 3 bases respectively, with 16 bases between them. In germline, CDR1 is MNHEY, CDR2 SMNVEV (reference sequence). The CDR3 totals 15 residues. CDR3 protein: CASSPSQSGYTEAFF. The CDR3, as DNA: TGTGCCAGCAGTCCCTCCCAAAGTGGGTACACTGAAGCTTTCTTT.

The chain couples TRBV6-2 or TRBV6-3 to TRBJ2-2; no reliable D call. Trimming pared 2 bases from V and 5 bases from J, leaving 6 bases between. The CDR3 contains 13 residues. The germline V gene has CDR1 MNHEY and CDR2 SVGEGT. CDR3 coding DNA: TGTGCCAGCAGTTACCTCGGGACCGGGGAGCTGTTTTTT. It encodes CASSYLGTGELFF.

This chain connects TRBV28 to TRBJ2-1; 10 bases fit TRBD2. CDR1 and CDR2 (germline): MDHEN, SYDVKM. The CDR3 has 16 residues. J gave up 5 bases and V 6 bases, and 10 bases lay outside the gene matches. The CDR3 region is CASSGLAGVLHNEQFF. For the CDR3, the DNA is TGTGCCAGCAGCGGCCTAGCGGGGGTCCTGCACAATGAGCAGTTCTTC.

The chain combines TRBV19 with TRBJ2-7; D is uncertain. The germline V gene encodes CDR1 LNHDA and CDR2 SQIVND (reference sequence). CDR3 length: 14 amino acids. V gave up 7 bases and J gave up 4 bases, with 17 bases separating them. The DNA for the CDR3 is TGTGCCAGTATTCATCGCTGGGGATCTTACGAGCAGTACTTC. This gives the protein CASIHRWGSYEQYF.

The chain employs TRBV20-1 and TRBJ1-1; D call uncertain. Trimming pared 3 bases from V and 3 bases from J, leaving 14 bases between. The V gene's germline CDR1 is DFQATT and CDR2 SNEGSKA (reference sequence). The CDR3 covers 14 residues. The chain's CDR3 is CSASAGGWDTEAFF. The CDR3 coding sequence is TGCAGTGCTAGTGCAGGAGGGTGGGACACTGAAGCTTTCTTT.

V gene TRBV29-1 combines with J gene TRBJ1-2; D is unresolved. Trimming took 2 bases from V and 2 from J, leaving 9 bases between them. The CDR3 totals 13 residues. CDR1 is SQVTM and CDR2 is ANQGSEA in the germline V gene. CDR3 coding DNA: TGCAGCGTTGAACGGCCCAGGAACTATGGCTACACCTTC. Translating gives CSVERPRNYGYTF.

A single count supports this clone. The CDR3 nucleotides read TGTGCCAGCAGCCCGATTGGGGGGACTCTCTACGAGCAGTACTTC. As protein: CASSPIGGTLYEQYF. This chain links TRBV28 with TRBJ2-7; weak D call: TRBD2 (6 bases). Between the trimmed V and J ends, which lost 6 bases and 3 bases, there was a span of 18 bases. Germline assignment: CDR1 MDHEN and CDR2 SYDVKM. CDR3 length: 15 amino acids.

The CDR3 nucleotides read TGCGCCAGCAGCTTGGATCCGGGGGTGGTCACCGGGGAGCTGTTTTTT. Encoded protein: CASSLDPGVVTGELFF. The chain couples TRBV5-1 to TRBJ2-2, with TRBD2 as a possible D gene (6 bases). Between the trimmed V and J ends, which lost 0 bases and 4 bases, there was a span of 13 bases. CDR3 length: 16 amino acids. CDR1 is SGHRS, CDR2 YFSETQ, per germline.

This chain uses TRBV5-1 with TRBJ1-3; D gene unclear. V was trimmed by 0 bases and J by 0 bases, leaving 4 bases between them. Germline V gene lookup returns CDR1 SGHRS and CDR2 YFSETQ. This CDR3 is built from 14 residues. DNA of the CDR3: TGCGCCAGCAGCTTGGACACCTCTGGAAACACCATATATTTT. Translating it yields CASSLDTSGNTIYF.

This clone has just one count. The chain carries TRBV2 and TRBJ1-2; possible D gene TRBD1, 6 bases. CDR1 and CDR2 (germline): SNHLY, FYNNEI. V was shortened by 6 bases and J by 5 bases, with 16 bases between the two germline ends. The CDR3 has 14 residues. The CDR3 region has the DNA TGTGCCAGCAGGTATCAGGGGAGAGATTATGGCTACACCTTC. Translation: CASRYQGRDYGYTF.

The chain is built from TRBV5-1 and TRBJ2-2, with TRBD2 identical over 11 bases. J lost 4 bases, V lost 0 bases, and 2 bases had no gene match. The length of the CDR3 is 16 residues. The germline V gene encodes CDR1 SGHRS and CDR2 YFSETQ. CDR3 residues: CASSLAGTSGTGELFF. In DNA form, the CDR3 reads TGCGCCAGCAGCTTGGCCGGGACTAGCGGCACCGGGGAGCTGTTTTTT.

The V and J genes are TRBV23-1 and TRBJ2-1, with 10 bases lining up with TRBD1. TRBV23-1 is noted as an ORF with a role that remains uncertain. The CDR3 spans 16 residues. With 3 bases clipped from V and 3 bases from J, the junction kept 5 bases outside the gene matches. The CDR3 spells CASSHSGTGDYNEQFF. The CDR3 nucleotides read TGCGCCAGCAGTCATTCCGGGACAGGGGACTACAATGAGCAGTTCTTC.

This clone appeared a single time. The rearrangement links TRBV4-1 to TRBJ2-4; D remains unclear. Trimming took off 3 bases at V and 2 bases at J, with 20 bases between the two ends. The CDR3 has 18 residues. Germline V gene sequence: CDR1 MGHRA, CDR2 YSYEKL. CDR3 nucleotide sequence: TGCGCCAGCAGCCAGGATCCCCGACAAGTTGGTTCCAAAAACATTCAGTACTTC. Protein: CASSQDPRQVGSKNIQYF.

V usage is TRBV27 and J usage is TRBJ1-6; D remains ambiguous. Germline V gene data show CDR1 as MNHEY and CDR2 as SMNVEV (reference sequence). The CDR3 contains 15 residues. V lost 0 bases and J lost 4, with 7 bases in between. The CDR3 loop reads CASSLSKGYNSPLHF. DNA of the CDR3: TGTGCCAGCAGTTTATCGAAGGGTTATAATTCACCCCTCCACTTT.

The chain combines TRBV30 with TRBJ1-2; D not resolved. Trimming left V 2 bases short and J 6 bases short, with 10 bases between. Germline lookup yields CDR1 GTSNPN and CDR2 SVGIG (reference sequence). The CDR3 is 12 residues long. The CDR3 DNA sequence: TGTGCCTGGAGTAGCCAAGAAAATGGCTACACCTTC. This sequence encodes CAWSSQENGYTF.

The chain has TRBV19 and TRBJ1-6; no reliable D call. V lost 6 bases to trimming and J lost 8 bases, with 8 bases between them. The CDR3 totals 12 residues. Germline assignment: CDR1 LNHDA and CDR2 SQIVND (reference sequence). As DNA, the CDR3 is TGTGCCAGTAGGGGCCGGGATTCACCCCTCCACTTT. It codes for CASRGRDSPLHF.

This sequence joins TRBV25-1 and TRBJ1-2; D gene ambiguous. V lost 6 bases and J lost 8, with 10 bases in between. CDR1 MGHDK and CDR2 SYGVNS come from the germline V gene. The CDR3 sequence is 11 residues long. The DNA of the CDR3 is TGTGCCAGCAGCGGAGATGGGGGCTACACCTTC. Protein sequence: CASSGDGGYTF.

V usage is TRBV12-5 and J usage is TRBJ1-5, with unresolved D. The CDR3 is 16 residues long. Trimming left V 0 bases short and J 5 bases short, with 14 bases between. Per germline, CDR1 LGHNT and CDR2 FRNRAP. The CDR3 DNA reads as TGTGCTAGTGGTTTGGTTCCCCGACAATCGGATCAGCCCCAGCATTTT. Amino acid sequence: CASGLVPRQSDQPQHF.

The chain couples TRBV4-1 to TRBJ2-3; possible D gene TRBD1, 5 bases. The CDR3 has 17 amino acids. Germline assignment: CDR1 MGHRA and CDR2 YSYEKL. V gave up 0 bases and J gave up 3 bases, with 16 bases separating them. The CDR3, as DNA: TGCGCCAGCAGCCAAGAGGGTCCCAGGGTAATGACAGATACGCAGTATTTT. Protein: CASSQEGPRVMTDTQYF.

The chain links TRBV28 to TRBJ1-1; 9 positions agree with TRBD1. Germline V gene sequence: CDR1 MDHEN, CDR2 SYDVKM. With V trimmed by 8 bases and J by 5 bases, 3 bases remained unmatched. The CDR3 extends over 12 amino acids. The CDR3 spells CASRQGVTEAFF. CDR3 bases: TGTGCCAGCCGACAGGGGGTAACTGAAGCTTTCTTT.

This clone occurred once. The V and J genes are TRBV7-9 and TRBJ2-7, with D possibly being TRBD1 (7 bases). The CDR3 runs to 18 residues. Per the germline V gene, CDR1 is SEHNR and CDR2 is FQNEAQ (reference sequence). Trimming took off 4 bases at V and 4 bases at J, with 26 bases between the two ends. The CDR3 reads CASSSLTVTGKGGYEQYF. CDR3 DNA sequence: TGTGCCAGCAGCTCTCTAACGGTGACAGGGAAGGGGGGATACGAGCAGTACTTC.

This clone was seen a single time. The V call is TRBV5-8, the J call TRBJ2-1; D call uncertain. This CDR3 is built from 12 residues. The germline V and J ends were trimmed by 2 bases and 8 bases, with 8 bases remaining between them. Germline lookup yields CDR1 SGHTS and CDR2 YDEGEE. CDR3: CASSFHTDEQFF. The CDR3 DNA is TGTGCCAGCAGCTTCCACACGGATGAGCAGTTCTTC.

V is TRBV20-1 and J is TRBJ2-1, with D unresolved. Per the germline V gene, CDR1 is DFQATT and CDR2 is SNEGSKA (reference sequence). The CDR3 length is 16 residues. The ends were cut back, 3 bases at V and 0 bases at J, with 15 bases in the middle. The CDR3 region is CSASRRGPSSYNEQFF. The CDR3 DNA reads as TGCAGTGCTAGTCGCCGTGGGCCTAGCTCCTACAATGAGCAGTTCTTC.

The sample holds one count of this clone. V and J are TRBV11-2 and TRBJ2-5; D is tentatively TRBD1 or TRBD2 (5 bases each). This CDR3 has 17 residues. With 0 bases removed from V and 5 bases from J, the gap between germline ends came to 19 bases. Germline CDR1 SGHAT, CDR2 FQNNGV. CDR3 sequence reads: CASSLEPQLGVGETQYF. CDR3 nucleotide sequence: TGTGCCAGCAGCTTAGAGCCTCAACTAGGGGTGGGTGAGACCCAGTACTTC.

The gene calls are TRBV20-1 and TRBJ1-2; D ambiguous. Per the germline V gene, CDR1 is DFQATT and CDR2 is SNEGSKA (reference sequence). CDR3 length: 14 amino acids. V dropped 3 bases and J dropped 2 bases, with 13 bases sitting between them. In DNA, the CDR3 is TGCAGTGCTAGTATGACCCAAGAAAACTATGGCTACACCTTC. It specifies CSASMTQENYGYTF.

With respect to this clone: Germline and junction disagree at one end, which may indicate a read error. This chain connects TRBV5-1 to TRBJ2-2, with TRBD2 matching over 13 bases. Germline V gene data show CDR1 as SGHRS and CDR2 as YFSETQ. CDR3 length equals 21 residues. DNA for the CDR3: TGCGCCCGCAGCGCCGGCCGGGGGGGACTAGCGGGATATTCGGACACCGGGGAGCTGTTTTTT. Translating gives CARSAGRGGLAGYSDTGELFF.

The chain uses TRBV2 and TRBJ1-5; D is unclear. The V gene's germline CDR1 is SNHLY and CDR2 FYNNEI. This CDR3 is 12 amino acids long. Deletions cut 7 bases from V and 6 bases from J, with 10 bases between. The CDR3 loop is CASTREGQPQHF. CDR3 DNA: TGTGCCAGCACCCGGGAAGGTCAGCCCCAGCATTTT.